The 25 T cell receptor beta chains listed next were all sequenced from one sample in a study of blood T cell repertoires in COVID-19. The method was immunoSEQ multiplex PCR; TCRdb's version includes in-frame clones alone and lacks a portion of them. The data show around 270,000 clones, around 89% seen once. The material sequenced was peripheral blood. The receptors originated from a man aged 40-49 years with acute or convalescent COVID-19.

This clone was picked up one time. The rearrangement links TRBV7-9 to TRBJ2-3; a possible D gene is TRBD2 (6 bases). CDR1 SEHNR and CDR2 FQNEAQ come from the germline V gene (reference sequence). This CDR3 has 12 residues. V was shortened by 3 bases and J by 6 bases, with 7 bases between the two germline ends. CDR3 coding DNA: TGTGCCAGCAGCTTTGGGGGGGATACGCAGTATTTT. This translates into CASSFGGDTQYF.

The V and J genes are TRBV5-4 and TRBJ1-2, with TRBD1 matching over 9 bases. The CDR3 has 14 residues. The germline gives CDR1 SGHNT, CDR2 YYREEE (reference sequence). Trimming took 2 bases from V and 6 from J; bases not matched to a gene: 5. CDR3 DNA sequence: TGTGCCAGCAGCTTACCGGGGACAGGGCATGGCTACACCTTC. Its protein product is CASSLPGTGHGYTF.

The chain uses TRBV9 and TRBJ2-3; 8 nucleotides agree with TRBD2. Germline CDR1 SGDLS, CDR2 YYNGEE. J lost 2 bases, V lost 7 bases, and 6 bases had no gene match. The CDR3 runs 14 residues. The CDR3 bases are TGTGCCAGCTCCGGGGGGGGTTTCACAGATACGCAGTATTTT. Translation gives CASSGGGFTDTQYF. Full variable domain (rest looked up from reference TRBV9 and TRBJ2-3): DSGVTQTPKHLITATGQRVTLRCSPRSGDLSVYWYQQSLDQGLQFLIQYYNGEERAKGNILERFSAQQFPDLHSELNLSSLELGDSALYFCASSGGGFTDTQYFGPGTRLTVL.

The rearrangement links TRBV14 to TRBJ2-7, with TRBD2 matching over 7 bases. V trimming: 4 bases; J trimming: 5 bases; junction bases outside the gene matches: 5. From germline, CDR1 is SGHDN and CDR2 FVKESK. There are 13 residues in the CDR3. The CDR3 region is CASSRHGGNEQYF. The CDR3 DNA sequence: TGTGCCAGCAGCCGCCACGGGGGGAACGAGCAGTACTTC.

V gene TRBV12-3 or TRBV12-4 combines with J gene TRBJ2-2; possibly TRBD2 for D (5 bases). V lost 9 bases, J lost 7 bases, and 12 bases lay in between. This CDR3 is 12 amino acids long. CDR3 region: CASSRGIGELFF. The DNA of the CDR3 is TGTGCCAGTTCTCGGGGTATCGGGGAGCTGTTTTTT.

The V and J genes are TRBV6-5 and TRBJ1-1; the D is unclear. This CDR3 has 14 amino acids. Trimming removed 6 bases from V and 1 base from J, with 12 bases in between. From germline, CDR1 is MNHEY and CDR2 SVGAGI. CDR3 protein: CASRQSRGNTEAFF. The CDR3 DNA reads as TGTGCCAGCAGACAGAGTCGGGGGAACACTGAAGCTTTCTTT.

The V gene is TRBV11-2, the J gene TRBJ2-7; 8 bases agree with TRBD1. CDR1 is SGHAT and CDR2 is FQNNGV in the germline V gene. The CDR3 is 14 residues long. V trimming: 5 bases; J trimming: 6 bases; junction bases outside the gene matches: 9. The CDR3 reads CASSIQDRDGEQYF. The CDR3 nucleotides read TGTGCCAGCAGCATTCAGGACAGGGATGGCGAGCAGTACTTC.

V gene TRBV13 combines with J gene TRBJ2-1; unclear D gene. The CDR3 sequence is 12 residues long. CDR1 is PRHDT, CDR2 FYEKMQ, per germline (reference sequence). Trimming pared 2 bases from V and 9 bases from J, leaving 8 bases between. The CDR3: CASSLRSGEQFF. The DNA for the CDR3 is TGTGCCAGCAGCTTAAGGTCGGGTGAGCAGTTCTTC.

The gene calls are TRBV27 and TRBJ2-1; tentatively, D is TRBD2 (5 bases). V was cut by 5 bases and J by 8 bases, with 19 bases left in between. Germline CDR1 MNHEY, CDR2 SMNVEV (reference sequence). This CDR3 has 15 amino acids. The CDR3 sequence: CASSPPLFRRDEQFF. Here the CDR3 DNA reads TGTGCCAGCAGTCCGCCTCTTTTTAGGCGGGATGAGCAGTTCTTC.

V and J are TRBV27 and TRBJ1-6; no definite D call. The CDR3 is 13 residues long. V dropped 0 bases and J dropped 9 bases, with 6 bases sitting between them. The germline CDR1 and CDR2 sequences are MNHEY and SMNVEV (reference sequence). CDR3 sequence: CASSLSRSSPLHF. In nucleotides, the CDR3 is TGTGCCAGCAGTTTATCACGGAGTTCACCCCTCCACTTT.

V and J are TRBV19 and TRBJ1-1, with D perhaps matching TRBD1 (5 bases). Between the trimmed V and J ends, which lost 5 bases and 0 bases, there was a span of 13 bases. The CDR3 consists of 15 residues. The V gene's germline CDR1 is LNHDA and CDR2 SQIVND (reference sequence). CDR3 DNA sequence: TGTGCCAGTAGTGGCTTCCAGGGCTTGAACACTGAAGCTTTCTTT. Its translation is CASSGFQGLNTEAFF.

The CDR3 nucleotides are TGTGCCAGTAGTATACTCCCCTATAATTCACCCCTCCACTTT. Its translation: CASSILPYNSPLHF. This rearrangement joins TRBV19 to TRBJ1-6, with D unclear. Germline-derived CDR1 and CDR2 are LNHDA and SQIVND (reference sequence). The CDR3 is 14 amino acids. Trimming shortened V by 2 bases and J by 2 bases, and 4 bases separated the two germline ends.

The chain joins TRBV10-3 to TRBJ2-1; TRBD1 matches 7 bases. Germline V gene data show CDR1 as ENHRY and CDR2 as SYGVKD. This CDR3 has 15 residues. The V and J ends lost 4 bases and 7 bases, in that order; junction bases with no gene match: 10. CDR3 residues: CAISGGDSYGNEQFF. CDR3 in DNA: TGTGCCATCAGTGGTGGGGACAGTTATGGAAATGAGCAGTTCTTC.

CDR3 sequence (DNA): TGTGCCTGGAGTATGGGGGGGACAAGCAATGAAAAACTGTTTTTT. This sequence encodes CAWSMGGTSNEKLFF. The chain recombines TRBV30 with TRBJ1-4, with D maybe TRBD1 (6 bases). The germline CDR1 and CDR2 sequences are GTSNPN and SVGIG (reference sequence). Trimming took 2 bases from V and 5 from J, leaving 15 bases between them. CDR3 length: 15 amino acids.

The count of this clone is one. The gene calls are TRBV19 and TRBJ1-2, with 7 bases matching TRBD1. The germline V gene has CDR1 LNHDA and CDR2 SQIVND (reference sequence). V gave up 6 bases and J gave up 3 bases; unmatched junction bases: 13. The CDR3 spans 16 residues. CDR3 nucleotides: TGTGCCAGTAGCGTAATTGACAGGGATGCAGACTATGGCTACACCTTC. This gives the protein CASSVIDRDADYGYTF. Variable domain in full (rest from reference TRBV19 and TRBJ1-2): DGGITQSPKYLFRKEGQNVTLSCEQNLNHDAMYWYRQDPGQGLRLIYYSQIVNDFQKGDIAEGYSVSREKKESFPLTVTSAQKNPTAFYLCASSVIDRDADYGYTFGSGTRLTVV.

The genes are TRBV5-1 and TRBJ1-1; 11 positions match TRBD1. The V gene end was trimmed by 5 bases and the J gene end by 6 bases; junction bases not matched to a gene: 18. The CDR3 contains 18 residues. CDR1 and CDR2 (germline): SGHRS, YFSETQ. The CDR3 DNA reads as TGCGCCAGCAGTTCGGGTGAGGACAGGGGGCGCGAAGGGGCTGAAGCTTTCTTT. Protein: CASSSGEDRGREGAEAFF.

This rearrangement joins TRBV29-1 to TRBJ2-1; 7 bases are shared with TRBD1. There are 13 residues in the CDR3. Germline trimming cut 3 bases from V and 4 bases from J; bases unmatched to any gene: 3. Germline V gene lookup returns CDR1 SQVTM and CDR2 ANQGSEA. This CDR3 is CSVEAGGYNEQFF. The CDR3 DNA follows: TGCAGCGTTGAGGCAGGGGGTTACAATGAGCAGTTCTTC.

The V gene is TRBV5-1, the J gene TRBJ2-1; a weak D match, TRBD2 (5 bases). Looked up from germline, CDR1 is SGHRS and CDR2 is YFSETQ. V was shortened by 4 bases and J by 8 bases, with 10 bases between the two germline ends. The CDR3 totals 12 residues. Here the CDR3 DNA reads TGCGCCAGCAGCCCCCGGGGAGATGAGCAGTTCTTC. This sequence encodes CASSPRGDEQFF.

CDR3 nucleotide sequence: TGTGCCAGCAGTTACGCGCCGGATTCACCCCTCCACTTT. Amino acids: CASSYAPDSPLHF. The chain has TRBV6-6 and TRBJ1-6; D is unclear. The V gene lost 2 bases and the J gene lost 8 bases, with 7 bases spanning the gap. CDR1 and CDR2 from the germline V gene are MNHNY and SVGAGI (reference sequence). This CDR3 region has 13 residues.

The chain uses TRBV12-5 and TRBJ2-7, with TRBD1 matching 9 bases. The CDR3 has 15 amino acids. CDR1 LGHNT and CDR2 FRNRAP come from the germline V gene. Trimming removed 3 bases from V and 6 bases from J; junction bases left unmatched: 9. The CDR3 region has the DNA TGTGCTAGTGGTTTTGACCGGGACAGGGAGGGCGAGCAGTACTTC. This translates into CASGFDRDREGEQYF.

CDR3 region: CASSFRSGGPFGEQFF. CDR3 DNA sequence: TGTGCCAGCAGCTTCCGTAGCGGGGGCCCCTTCGGCGAGCAGTTCTTC. The gene calls are TRBV11-2 and TRBJ2-1; 9 bases map to TRBD2. Germline-derived CDR1 and CDR2 are SGHAT and FQNNGV. J lost 10 bases, V lost 3 bases, and 13 bases had no gene match. This CDR3 has 16 residues.

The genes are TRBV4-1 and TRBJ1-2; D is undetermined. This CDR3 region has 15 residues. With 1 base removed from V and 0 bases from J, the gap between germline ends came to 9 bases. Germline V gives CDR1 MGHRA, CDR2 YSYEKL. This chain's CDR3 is CASSQVDDSNYGYTF. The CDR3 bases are TGCGCCAGCAGCCAAGTAGATGACTCTAACTATGGCTACACCTTC.

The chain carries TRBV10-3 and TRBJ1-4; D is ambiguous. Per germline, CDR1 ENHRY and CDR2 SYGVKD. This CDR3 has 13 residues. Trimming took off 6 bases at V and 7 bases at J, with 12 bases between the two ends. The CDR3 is CAIRISVSEKLFF. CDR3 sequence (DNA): TGTGCCATCAGGATATCGGTTTCTGAAAAACTGTTTTTT.

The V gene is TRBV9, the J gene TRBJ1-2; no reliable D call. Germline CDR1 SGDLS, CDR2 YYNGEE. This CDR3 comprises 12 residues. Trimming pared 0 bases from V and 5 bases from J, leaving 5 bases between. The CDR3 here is CASSVARYGYTF. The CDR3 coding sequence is TGTGCCAGCAGCGTAGCGCGGTATGGCTACACCTTC.

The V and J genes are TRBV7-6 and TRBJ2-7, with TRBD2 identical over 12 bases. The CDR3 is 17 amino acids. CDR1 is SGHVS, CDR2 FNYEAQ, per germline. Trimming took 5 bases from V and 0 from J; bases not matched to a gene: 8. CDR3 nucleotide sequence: TGTGCCAGCAGCGCAGGACCACTAGCGGGGGGCTCCTACGAGCAGTACTTC. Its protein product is CASSAGPLAGGSYEQYF.